These 30 T cell receptor beta chains were all obtained from the same sample, sequenced in a study of blood T cell repertoires in COVID-19. TCRdb's copy holds only in-frame clones and misses some; the assay was immunoSEQ multiplex PCR. The data show a few hundred thousand clones, roughly 88% seen once. Sequenced sample: PBMCs or T cells enriched from blood (not recorded which). The receptor source for this set is a woman aged 30 to 39 who had recovered from COVID-19.

The CDR3 loop is CASRAEDEKLFF. DNA for the CDR3: TGTGCCAGCAGGGCGGAGGATGAAAAACTGTTTTTT. The chain couples TRBV2 to TRBJ1-4; D is unresolved. CDR1 and CDR2 from the germline V gene are SNHLY and FYNNEI. The CDR3 is made up of 12 amino acids. Trimming left V 6 bases short and J 6 bases short, with 8 bases between.

The chain couples TRBV10-3 to TRBJ1-5, with a possible D match to TRBD1 (6 bases). V dropped 0 bases and J dropped 1 base, with 13 bases sitting between them. The V gene's germline CDR1 is ENHRY and CDR2 SYGVKD. The CDR3 spans 17 residues. This chain's CDR3 is CAISESSGRGSNQPQHF. The CDR3 DNA follows: TGTGCCATCAGTGAGTCCTCGGGCAGGGGAAGCAATCAGCCCCAGCATTTT.

The chain carries TRBV7-2 and TRBJ2-3, with 10 bases matching TRBD1. The CDR3 contains 15 residues. Germline V gene lookup returns CDR1 SGHTA and CDR2 FQGNSA. The V gene end was trimmed by 3 bases and the J gene end by 3 bases; junction bases not matched to a gene: 3. The CDR3 DNA sequence: TGTGCCAGCAGCTTCGACAGGGGGCTTACAGATACGCAGTATTTT. Its translation: CASSFDRGLTDTQYF.

This clone showed up just once. The genes are TRBV7-8 and TRBJ2-7, with 7 bases matching TRBD1. CDR1 is SGHVS and CDR2 is FQNEAQ in the germline V gene. Trimming cost V 0 bases and J 3 bases; bases outside gene matches: 5. The CDR3 has 15 residues. The DNA of the CDR3 is TGTGCCAGCAGCTTAGCGGGACAGACCGTCTACGAGCAGTACTTC. Amino acid sequence: CASSLAGQTVYEQYF.

This chain joins TRBV4-1 and TRBJ1-4, with a possible D match to TRBD1 (5 bases). Trimming removed 4 bases from V and 5 bases from J, with 14 bases in between. The CDR3 spans 15 residues. CDR1 MGHRA and CDR2 YSYEKL come from the germline V gene. The CDR3 loop reads CASSLLRQNNEKLFF. The CDR3 DNA reads as TGCGCCAGCAGCCTACTAAGACAGAACAATGAAAAACTGTTTTTT.

V and J are TRBV7-3 and TRBJ2-6, with TRBD2 as a possible D gene (5 bases). V gave up 5 bases and J gave up 4 bases, with 9 bases separating them. This CDR3 region has 14 residues. Germline V CDR1 and CDR2: SGHTA, FQGTGA. The CDR3 region is CASSTVAGANVLTF. CDR3 nucleotides: TGTGCCAGCAGCACGGTAGCGGGGGCCAACGTCCTGACTTTC.

This clone appeared a single time. V gene TRBV11-2 combines with J gene TRBJ2-5; D remains unclear. The CDR3 has 13 residues. V lost 5 bases to trimming and J lost 1 base, with 8 bases between them. The germline V gene has CDR1 SGHAT and CDR2 FQNNGV. Written as DNA, the CDR3 is TGTGCCAGCAGCCGCGACACCCAAGAGACCCAGTACTTC. It codes for CASSRDTQETQYF.

This chain links TRBV28 with TRBJ1-4; TRBD1 aligns across 7 bases. The V segment lost 11 bases and the J segment 0 bases; nucleotides outside the gene matches: 6. This CDR3 is 14 amino acids long. Germline CDR1 and CDR2: MDHEN and SYDVKM. CDR3 coding DNA: TGTGCCGTCCGAGGGGGCGCAACTAATGAAAAACTGTTTTTT. Protein product: CAVRGGATNEKLFF.

The V call is TRBV6-5, the J call TRBJ2-3, with TRBD2 matching over 10 bases. The CDR3 is 15 residues long. The germline gives CDR1 MNHEY, CDR2 SVGAGI. The V and J ends lost 6 bases and 7 bases, in that order; junction bases with no gene match: 10. DNA for the CDR3: TGTGCCAGCAGCCGTACTAGCGGGGCGGTCAATACGCAGTATTTT. It is translated as CASSRTSGAVNTQYF.

In this sample, this clone turned up once. The V call is TRBV3-1 (or the pseudogene TRBV3-2), the J call TRBJ2-7, with unresolved D. Trimming took 4 bases from V and 6 from J, leaving 7 bases between them. In germline, CDR1 is LGHDT, CDR2 YNNKEL (reference sequence). This CDR3 comprises 11 residues. As DNA, the CDR3 is TGTGCCAGCAGCCCCTATTTCGAGCAGTACTTC. Residues: CASSPYFEQYF.

J is TRBJ1-1 and V is TRBV18; D remains ambiguous. Trimming removed 2 bases from V and 5 bases from J, with 21 bases in between. This CDR3 comprises 17 residues. The germline V gene encodes CDR1 KGHSH and CDR2 LQKENI. CDR3 protein: CASSPVGSRGRSTEAFF. CDR3 nucleotide sequence: TGTGCCAGCTCACCAGTAGGTTCGCGGGGTAGGTCGACTGAAGCTTTCTTT.

The chain has TRBV5-1 and TRBJ1-2; no clear D. V lost 1 base to trimming and J lost 0 bases, with 4 bases between them. This CDR3 contains 13 residues. Germline V gives CDR1 SGHRS, CDR2 YFSETQ. The DNA of the CDR3 is TGCGCCAGCAGCTTGCAGGCTAACTATGGCTACACCTTC. This translates into CASSLQANYGYTF.

The chain couples TRBV3-1 (or the pseudogene TRBV3-2) to TRBJ1-4; D is uncertain. V lost 0 bases to trimming and J lost 7 bases, with 9 bases between them. The CDR3 extends over 14 amino acids. Per the germline V gene, CDR1 is LGHDT and CDR2 is YNNKEL (reference sequence). The CDR3 coding sequence is TGTGCCAGCAGCCAAGAACCGGAGGTTGAAAAACTGTTTTTT. It encodes CASSQEPEVEKLFF.

The gene calls are TRBV19 and TRBJ1-1; 9 positions agree with TRBD1. The germline gives CDR1 LNHDA, CDR2 SQIVND (reference sequence). This CDR3 has 16 amino acids. The junction had 9 bases not matched to a gene; V was cut back by 5 bases and J by 2 bases. The CDR3 here is CASSQYRGRDNTEAFF. The CDR3 DNA follows: TGTGCCAGTAGTCAATACAGGGGGCGGGATAACACTGAAGCTTTCTTT.

CDR3 protein: CASSLVVAAYNEQFF. Here the CDR3 DNA reads TGTGCCAGCAGCTTAGTCGTCGCGGCATACAATGAGCAGTTCTTC. The genes are TRBV7-2 and TRBJ2-1; D uncertain. This CDR3 is 15 amino acids long. Trimming stripped 1 base from V and 4 bases from J, with 11 bases between. CDR1 is SGHTA and CDR2 is FQGNSA in the germline V gene.

The chain employs TRBV9 and TRBJ2-2; TRBD2 matches 8 bases. Unmatched junction bases numbered 6, after V lost 0 bases and J lost 5 bases. CDR3 length: 16 residues. The V gene's germline CDR1 is SGDLS and CDR2 YYNGEE. Here the CDR3 reads CASSVEARGGTGELFF. The CDR3 bases are TGTGCCAGCAGCGTAGAGGCGCGCGGGGGGACCGGGGAGCTGTTTTTT.

This clone was recorded a few times. The chain combines TRBV18 with TRBJ1-2; 12 bases match TRBD1. V was clipped by 4 bases and J by 6 bases; unmatched bases: 9. The germline V gene encodes CDR1 KGHSH and CDR2 LQKENI. The CDR3 sequence is 16 residues long. This CDR3 is CASSRTGTGGANGYTF. The CDR3 nucleotides are TGTGCCAGCTCACGGACCGGGACAGGGGGCGCGAATGGCTACACCTTC.

The genes are TRBV2 and TRBJ2-3; 8 bases match TRBD2. The V gene end was trimmed by 7 bases and the J gene end by 2 bases; junction bases not matched to a gene: 11. The CDR3 spans 16 residues. Germline V gene lookup returns CDR1 SNHLY and CDR2 FYNNEI. This CDR3 is CASMGVTSGLTDTQYF. The CDR3 DNA reads TGTGCCAGCATGGGGGTCACTAGCGGACTCACAGATACGCAGTATTTT.

The gene calls are TRBV5-1 and TRBJ2-7; TRBD2 matches 16 bases. CDR3 length equals 18 residues. The V gene's germline CDR1 is SGHRS and CDR2 YFSETQ. Trimming took 4 bases from V and 4 from J; bases not matched to a gene: 11. CDR3 DNA: TGCGCCAGCAGCCCGGGACTAGCGGGAGGGCGGGCTGGTTACGAGCAGTACTTC. This sequence encodes CASSPGLAGGRAGYEQYF.

The gene calls are TRBV9 and TRBJ1-3; TRBD1 is a possible D gene (6 bases). The V gene's germline CDR1 is SGDLS and CDR2 YYNGEE. Trimming took 1 base from V and 3 from J, leaving 14 bases between them. CDR3 length equals 16 residues. This chain's CDR3 is CASSVFDTGNGNTIYF. Here the CDR3 DNA reads TGTGCCAGCAGCGTATTCGACACAGGGAATGGAAACACCATATATTTT.

The CDR3 DNA follows: TGTGCCAGTAGCGTATCCGGGACATCTTATGGCTACACCTTC. It yields the protein CASSVSGTSYGYTF. The chain has TRBV19 and TRBJ1-2; D is perhaps TRBD1 (6 bases). V was cut by 6 bases and J by 5 bases, with 16 bases left in between. CDR1 and CDR2 from the germline V gene are LNHDA and SQIVND (reference sequence). The CDR3 sequence is 14 residues long.

The chain has TRBV9 and TRBJ1-2; 7 nucleotides match TRBD1. J gave up 8 bases and V 0 bases, and 16 bases lay outside the gene matches. This CDR3 is built from 17 residues. Looked up from germline, CDR1 is SGDLS and CDR2 is YYNGEE. CDR3 region: CASSVDPQQGRGSGYTF. DNA for the CDR3: TGTGCCAGCAGCGTAGACCCTCAACAGGGGCGGGGCTCGGGCTACACCTTC.

The chain is built from TRBV2 and TRBJ1-5, with TRBD1 matching 7 bases. CDR3 length: 15 amino acids. Trimming cost V 4 bases and J 2 bases; bases outside gene matches: 5. The germline V gene encodes CDR1 SNHLY and CDR2 FYNNEI. CDR3 region: CASSGDRSGNQPQHF. The CDR3, as DNA: TGTGCCAGCAGTGGGGACAGATCCGGCAATCAGCCCCAGCATTTT.

The chain couples TRBV7-9 to TRBJ2-7; TRBD2 might be the D (5 bases). Germline V gives CDR1 SEHNR, CDR2 FQNEAQ (reference sequence). Trimming shortened V by 5 bases and J by 1 base, and 15 bases separated the two germline ends. CDR3 length: 15 residues. CDR3 sequence reads: CASSVATRKSYEQYF. The CDR3 DNA is TGTGCCAGCAGCGTTGCAACTAGGAAGTCCTACGAGCAGTACTTC. The complete variable domain, with remaining parts taken from reference TRBV7-9 and TRBJ2-7, reads DTGVSQNPRHKITKRGQNVTFRCDPISEHNRLYWYRQTLGQGPEFLTYFQNEAQLEKSRLLSDRFSAERPKGSFSTLEIQRTEQGDSAMYLCASSVATRKSYEQYFGPGTRLTVT.

The genes are TRBV21-1 and TRBJ1-1. TRBV21-1 is a pseudogene segment. This CDR3 is 15 amino acids long. The CDR3 loop is CASSKRGGENTEAFF. Written as DNA, the CDR3 is TGTGCCAGCAGCAAAAGGGGAGGGGAGAACACTGAAGCTTTCTTT.

This sequence joins TRBV28 and TRBJ2-7; D is possibly TRBD2 (6 bases). Trimming removed 4 bases at V and 2 bases at J, with 9 bases between. CDR1 and CDR2 (germline): MDHEN, SYDVKM. The CDR3 has 13 residues. For the CDR3, the DNA is TGTGCCAGCAGTTCGGGGGTCCCCTACGAGCAGTACTTC. It codes for CASSSGVPYEQYF.

This clone was seen once. This rearrangement joins TRBV9 to TRBJ2-1; TRBD2 agrees at 11 bases. This CDR3 contains 16 residues. Trimming took 0 bases from V and 5 from J; bases not matched to a gene: 4. Germline lookup yields CDR1 SGDLS and CDR2 YYNGEE. Here the CDR3 reads CASSVVLAGGNNEQFF. The CDR3, as DNA: TGTGCCAGCAGCGTAGTCTTAGCGGGAGGGAACAATGAGCAGTTCTTC.

The chain uses TRBV27 and TRBJ1-5, with D tentatively TRBD1 (6 bases). This CDR3 region has 16 residues. V dropped 0 bases and J dropped 1 base, with 10 bases sitting between them. Germline V gene lookup returns CDR1 MNHEY and CDR2 SMNVEV (reference sequence). The DNA for the CDR3 is TGTGCCAGCAGTTTATCATCAGGGGAGAGCAATCAGCCCCAGCATTTT. This codes for CASSLSSGESNQPQHF.

This clone was found a few times. The chain uses TRBV4-2 and TRBJ2-1; 7 nucleotides line up with TRBD2. Per germline, CDR1 LGHNA and CDR2 YNFKEQ. This CDR3 region has 16 residues. V lost 0 bases and J lost 9; bases outside the gene matches: 11. CDR3: CASSQDVAGEGIEQFF. The CDR3 region has the DNA TGTGCCAGCAGCCAAGATGTGGCGGGGGAAGGGATTGAGCAGTTCTTC.

J is TRBJ2-3 and V is TRBV21-1; the table calls TRBD1, which could not be checked here. TRBV21-1 is marked as a pseudogene. The length of the CDR3 is 15 residues. CDR3 protein: CASTSPPWAPDTQYF. The CDR3 nucleotides are TGTGCCAGCACAAGTCCCCCGTGGGCCCCAGATACGCAGTATTTT.